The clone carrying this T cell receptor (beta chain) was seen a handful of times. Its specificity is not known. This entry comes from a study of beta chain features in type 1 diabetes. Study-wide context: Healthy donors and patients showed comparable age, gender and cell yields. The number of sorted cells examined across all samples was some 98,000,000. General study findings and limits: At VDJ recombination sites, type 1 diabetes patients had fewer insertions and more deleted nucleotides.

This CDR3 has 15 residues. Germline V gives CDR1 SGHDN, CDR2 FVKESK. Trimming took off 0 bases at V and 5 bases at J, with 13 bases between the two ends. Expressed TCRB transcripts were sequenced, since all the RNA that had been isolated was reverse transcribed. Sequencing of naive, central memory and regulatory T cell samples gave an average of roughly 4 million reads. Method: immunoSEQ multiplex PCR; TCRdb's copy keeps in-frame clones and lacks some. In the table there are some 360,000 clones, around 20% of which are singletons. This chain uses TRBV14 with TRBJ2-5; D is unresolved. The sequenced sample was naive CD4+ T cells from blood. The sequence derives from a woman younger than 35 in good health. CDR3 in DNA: TGTGCCAGCAGCCAAGATCCCTGGATGCGGGAGACCCAGTACTTC. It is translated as CASSQDPWMRETQYF.